Listed here are 14 T cell receptor beta chains from one sample, sequenced in a study of CD8 T cells in Susac syndrome (dated by TCRdb to the late 2010s). The library was built by means of the immunoSEQ multiplex PCR assay. RNA was extracted with the RNeasy kit and about 0.5 to 1 ug was reverse transcribed using random hexamers. In-frame beta chains were kept once TCRdb had trimmed the public reads at Q25 with fastp and called clones with MiXCR. Rows with a matching CDR3 protein are joined into one entry that keeps the most common DNA and genes. The sample table holds 250,000 to 300,000 distinct CDR3 sequences, of which 65% to 90% were seen once. The top ten clones comprise roughly 0.21% of the sample. The sample was CD8+ T cells from PBMCs. The receptors were sampled from a human donor with multiple sclerosis.

Only one count was recorded for this clonotype. This chain's CDR3 is CASSEVGDSNQPQHF. The CDR3 DNA reads TGTGCCAGCAGCGAGGTAGGGGACAGCAATCAGCCCCAGCATTTT. V gene TRBV6-2 or TRBV6-3 combines with J gene TRBJ1-5; the D gene is possibly TRBD1 (5 bases). From germline, CDR1 is MNHEY and CDR2 SVGEGT. CDR3 length: 15 amino acids. Trimming shortened V by 6 bases and J by 1 base, and 13 bases separated the two germline ends.

This chain links TRBV3-1 with TRBJ2-1; 13 nucleotides match TRBD2. The CDR3 totals 16 residues. The germline V gene encodes CDR1 LGHDT and CDR2 YNNKEL (reference sequence). V gave up 1 base and J gave up 6 bases; unmatched junction bases: 3. CDR3 DNA sequence: TGTGCCAGCAGCCAAGGGACTAGCGGGGGAACCAATGAGCAGTTCTTC. Protein product: CASSQGTSGGTNEQFF.

CDR3 residues: CASSETFGMPYEAFF. CDR3 coding DNA: TGTGCCAGCAGTGAAACGTTCGGTATGCCGTATGAAGCTTTCTTT. V gene TRBV2 combines with J gene TRBJ1-1; D gene ambiguous. Germline V gene lookup returns CDR1 SNHLY and CDR2 FYNNEI. Trimming shortened V by 2 bases and J by 7 bases, and 17 bases separated the two germline ends. The CDR3 totals 15 residues.

The chain joins TRBV30 to TRBJ1-3, with D perhaps matching TRBD1 (5 bases). Between the trimmed V and J ends, which lost 4 bases and 2 bases, there was a span of 12 bases. Germline V gene lookup returns CDR1 GTSNPN and CDR2 SVGIG (reference sequence). The CDR3 contains 14 residues. CDR3 sequence: CAWTSGVAGNTIYF. The CDR3 nucleotides are TGTGCCTGGACGTCGGGGGTGGCTGGAAACACCATATATTTT.

This chain uses TRBV3-1 with TRBJ2-7; D gene ambiguous. CDR1 and CDR2 from the germline V gene are LGHDT and YNNKEL (reference sequence). The CDR3 runs to 14 residues. Trimming cost V 3 bases and J 4 bases, with 13 bases left between them. This CDR3 reads CASSHGGRQYEQYF. In DNA form, the CDR3 reads TGTGCCAGCAGCCACGGCGGCAGGCAATACGAGCAGTACTTC.

The sample holds one count of this clonotype. The chain carries TRBV4-3 and TRBJ2-3, with 12 bases lining up with TRBD2. V shed 4 bases, J shed 8 bases, and the junction held 10 bases outside the gene matches. Germline assignment: CDR1 LGHNA and CDR2 YSLEER. This CDR3 spans 16 amino acids. CDR3 DNA sequence: TGCGCCAGCAGCCCGAGACTAGCGGGAGTCCCTGGTACGCAGTATTTT. Translation: CASSPRLAGVPGTQYF.

The chain recombines TRBV7-9 with TRBJ2-1; TRBD1 matches 7 bases. CDR3 length equals 13 residues. The V and J ends lost 5 bases and 9 bases, in that order; junction bases with no gene match: 7. The germline V gene encodes CDR1 SEHNR and CDR2 FQNEAQ (reference sequence). CDR3 amino acids: CASSQYAGGEQFF. CDR3 sequence (DNA): TGTGCCAGCAGCCAATACGCAGGGGGTGAGCAGTTCTTC.

This clonotype was seen just once. V is TRBV11-3 and J is TRBJ2-1; 10 bases line up with TRBD2. Trimming took 8 bases from V and 4 from J; bases not matched to a gene: 2. This CDR3 contains 13 residues. Germline-derived CDR1 and CDR2 are SGHNT and YENEEA. CDR3 region: CASGTSAYNEQFF. CDR3 bases: TGTGCCAGCGGGACTAGCGCTTACAATGAGCAGTTCTTC.

This chain links TRBV28 with TRBJ1-2, with TRBD1 as a possible D gene (5 bases). V lost 5 bases to trimming and J lost 4 bases, with 20 bases between them. The CDR3 spans 16 residues. Germline values: CDR1 MDHEN, CDR2 SYDVKM. The DNA for the CDR3 is TGTGCCAGCAGTCCCCCCCAGGGCAGGTTACTCTATGGCTACACCTTC. The encoded protein is CASSPPQGRLLYGYTF.

V and J are TRBV10-3 and TRBJ2-3; D may correspond to TRBD1 or TRBD2 (5 bases each). CDR1 is ENHRY, CDR2 SYGVKD, per germline. V lost 7 bases to trimming and J lost 2 bases, with 22 bases between them. The CDR3 contains 17 residues. The CDR3 coding sequence is TGTGCCATCATCCAGGTGGTGGGGGACCCCCTCACAGATACGCAGTATTTT. It codes for CAIIQVVGDPLTDTQYF.

A word on this clonotype: At one boundary the junction diverges from the germline segment, which might be a read error. V is TRBV2 and J is TRBJ2-1; 10 bases map to TRBD2. Germline values: CDR1 SNHLY, CDR2 FYNNEI. The CDR3 is made up of 16 amino acids. CDR3 DNA sequence: TGTGCCAGCTCATGGACTAGCGGACCCTCCAACAATGAGCAGTTCTTC. Translating it yields CASSWTSGPSNNEQFF.

This clonotype was counted once. This sequence joins TRBV5-4 and TRBJ2-1; 8 bases are a match to TRBD2. The CDR3 consists of 14 residues. The germline gives CDR1 SGHNT, CDR2 YYREEE (reference sequence). J was trimmed by 4 bases and V by 5 bases; bases with no gene match: 5. CDR3 amino acids: CASSHGRDYNEQFF. DNA of the CDR3: TGTGCCAGCAGTCACGGGAGGGATTACAATGAGCAGTTCTTC. Full variable domain (remainder filled in from reference TRBV5-4 and TRBJ2-1): ETGVTQSPTHLIKTRGQQVTLRCSSQSGHNTVSWYQQALGQGPQFIFQYYREEENGRGNFPPRFSGLQFPNYSSELNVNALELDDSALYLCASSHGRDYNEQFFGPGTRLTVL.

This clonotype was detected once. This chain links TRBV2 with TRBJ1-2; no definite D call. This CDR3 comprises 15 residues. Germline-derived CDR1 and CDR2 are SNHLY and FYNNEI. CDR3 amino acids: CAIFGLAPGNYGYTF. In DNA form, the CDR3 reads TGTGCTATATTCGGCCTTGCACCCGGAAACTATGGCTACACCTTC.

The gene calls are TRBV10-2 and TRBJ1-2; tentative D call: TRBD1 (6 bases). The CDR3 is made up of 14 amino acids. The germline gives CDR1 WSHSY, CDR2 SAAADI. Trimming removed 8 bases from V and 3 bases from J, with 16 bases in between. Here the CDR3 reads CASRLERGDYGYTF. Written as DNA, the CDR3 is TGCGCCAGCCGTCTGGAGAGGGGGGACTATGGCTACACCTTC.